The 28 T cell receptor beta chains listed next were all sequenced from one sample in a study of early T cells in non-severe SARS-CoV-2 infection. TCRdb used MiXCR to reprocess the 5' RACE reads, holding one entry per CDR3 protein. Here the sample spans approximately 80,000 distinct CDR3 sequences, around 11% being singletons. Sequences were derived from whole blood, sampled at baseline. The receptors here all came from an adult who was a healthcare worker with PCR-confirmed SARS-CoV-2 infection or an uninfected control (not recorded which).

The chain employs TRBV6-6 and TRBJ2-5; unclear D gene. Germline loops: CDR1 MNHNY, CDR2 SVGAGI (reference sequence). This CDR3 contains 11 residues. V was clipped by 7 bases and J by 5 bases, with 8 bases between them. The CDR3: CASKVGETQYF. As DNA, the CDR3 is TGTGCCAGCAAGGTGGGCGAGACCCAGTACTTC.

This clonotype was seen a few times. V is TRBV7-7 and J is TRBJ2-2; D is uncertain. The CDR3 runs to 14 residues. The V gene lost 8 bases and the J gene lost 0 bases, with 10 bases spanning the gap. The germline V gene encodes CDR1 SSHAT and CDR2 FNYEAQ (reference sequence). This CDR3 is CASGRRTNTGELFF. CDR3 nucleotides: TGTGCCAGCGGCCGGCGGACGAACACCGGGGAGCTGTTTTTT.

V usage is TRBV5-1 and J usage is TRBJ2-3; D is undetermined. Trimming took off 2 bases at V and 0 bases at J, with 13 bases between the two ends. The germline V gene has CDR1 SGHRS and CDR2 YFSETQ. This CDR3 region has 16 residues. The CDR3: CASSFGVLSSTDTQYF. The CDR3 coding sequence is TGCGCCAGCAGCTTCGGAGTTCTATCTAGCACAGATACGCAGTATTTT.

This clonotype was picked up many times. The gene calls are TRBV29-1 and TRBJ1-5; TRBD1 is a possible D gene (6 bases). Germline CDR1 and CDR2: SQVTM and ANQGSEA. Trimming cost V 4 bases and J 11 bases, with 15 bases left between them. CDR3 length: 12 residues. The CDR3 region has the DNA TGCAGCGTTGGGACAGCTCACGGGGCCCAGCATTTT. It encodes CSVGTAHGAQHF. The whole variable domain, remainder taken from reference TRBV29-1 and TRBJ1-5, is SAVISQKPSRDICQRGTSLTIQCQVDSQVTMMFWYRQQPGQSLTLIATANQGSEATYESGFVIDKFPISRPNLTFSTLTVSNMSPEDSSIYLCSVGTAHGAQHFGDGTRLSIL.

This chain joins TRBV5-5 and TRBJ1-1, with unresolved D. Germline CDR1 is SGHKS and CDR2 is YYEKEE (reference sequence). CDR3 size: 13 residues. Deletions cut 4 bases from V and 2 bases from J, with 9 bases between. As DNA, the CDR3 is TGTGCCAGCAGCCGCGCCGAAAACACTGAAGCTTTCTTT. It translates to CASSRAENTEAFF.

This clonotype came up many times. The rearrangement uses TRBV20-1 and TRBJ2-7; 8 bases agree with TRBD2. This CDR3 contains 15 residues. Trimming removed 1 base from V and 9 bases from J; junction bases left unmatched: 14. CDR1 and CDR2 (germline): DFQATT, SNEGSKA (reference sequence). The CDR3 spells CSARGTSGHYWVQYF. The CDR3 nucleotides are TGCAGTGCTAGAGGCACTAGCGGACACTACTGGGTGCAGTACTTC.

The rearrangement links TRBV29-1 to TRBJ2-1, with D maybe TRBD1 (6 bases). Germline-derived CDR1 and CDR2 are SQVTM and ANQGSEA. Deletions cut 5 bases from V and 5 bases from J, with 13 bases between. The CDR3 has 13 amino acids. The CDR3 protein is CSVQGMANNEQFF. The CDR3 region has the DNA TGCAGCGTTCAGGGGATGGCGAACAATGAGCAGTTCTTC.

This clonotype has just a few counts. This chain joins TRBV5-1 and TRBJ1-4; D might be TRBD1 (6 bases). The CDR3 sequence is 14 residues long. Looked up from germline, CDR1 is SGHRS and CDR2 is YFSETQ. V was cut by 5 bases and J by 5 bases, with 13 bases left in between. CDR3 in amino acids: CASSMGTSNEKLFF. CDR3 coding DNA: TGCGCCAGCAGTATGGGGACATCGAATGAAAAACTGTTTTTT. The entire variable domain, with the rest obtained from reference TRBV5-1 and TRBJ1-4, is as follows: KAGVTQTPRYLIKTRGQQVTLSCSPISGHRSVSWYQQTPGQGLQFLFEYFSETQRNKGNFPGRFSGRQFSNSRSEMNVSTLELGDSALYLCASSMGTSNEKLFFGSGTQLSVL.

CDR3 amino acids: CASRGVMDTQYF. The CDR3 region has the DNA TGTGCCAGCAGGGGGGTGATGGATACGCAGTATTTT. The chain has TRBV28 and TRBJ2-3; the D gene could be TRBD1 or TRBD2 (5 bases each). The germline V and J ends were trimmed by 6 bases and 6 bases, with 10 bases remaining between them. The CDR3 has 12 residues. CDR1 MDHEN and CDR2 SYDVKM come from the germline V gene.

CDR3 in amino acids: CASSEEGRVMGEKLFF. The DNA of the CDR3 is TGTGCCAGCAGTGAAGAGGGTAGGGTGATGGGTGAAAAACTGTTTTTT. The V and J genes are TRBV6-1 and TRBJ1-4; D gene ambiguous. CDR1 and CDR2 from the germline V gene are MNHNS and SASEGT. The CDR3 extends over 16 amino acids. The V end was cut by 1 base, the J end by 7 bases, with 16 bases between.

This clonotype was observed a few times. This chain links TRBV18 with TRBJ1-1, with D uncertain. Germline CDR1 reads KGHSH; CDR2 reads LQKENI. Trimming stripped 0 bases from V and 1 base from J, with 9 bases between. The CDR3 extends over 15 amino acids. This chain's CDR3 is CASSPPSRQNTEAFF. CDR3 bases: TGTGCCAGCTCACCACCGTCCAGGCAGAACACTGAAGCTTTCTTT.

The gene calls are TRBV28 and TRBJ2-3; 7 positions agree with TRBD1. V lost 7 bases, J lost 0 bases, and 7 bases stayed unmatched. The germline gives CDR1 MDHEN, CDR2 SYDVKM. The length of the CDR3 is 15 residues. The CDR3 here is CASTGTAYSTDTQYF. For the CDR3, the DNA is TGTGCCAGCACCGGGACAGCTTATAGCACAGATACGCAGTATTTT.

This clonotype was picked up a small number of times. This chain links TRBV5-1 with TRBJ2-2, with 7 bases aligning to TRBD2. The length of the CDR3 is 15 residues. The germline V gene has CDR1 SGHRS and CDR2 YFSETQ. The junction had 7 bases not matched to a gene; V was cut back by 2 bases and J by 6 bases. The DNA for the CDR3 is TGCGCCAGCAGCTTTGATACGGGGAGGGCCGGGGAGCTGTTTTTT. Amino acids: CASSFDTGRAGELFF.

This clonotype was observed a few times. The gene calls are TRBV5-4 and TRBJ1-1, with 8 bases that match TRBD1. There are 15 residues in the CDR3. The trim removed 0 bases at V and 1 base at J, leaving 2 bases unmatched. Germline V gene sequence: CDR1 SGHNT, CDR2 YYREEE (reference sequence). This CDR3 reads CASSLVQGANTEAFF. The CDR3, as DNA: TGTGCCAGCAGCTTGGTTCAGGGGGCGAACACTGAAGCTTTCTTT.

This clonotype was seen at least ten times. CDR3 region: CASSILGTPYNEQFF. For the CDR3, the DNA is TGTGCCAGTAGTATTCTGGGGACACCGTACAATGAGCAGTTCTTC. The V and J genes are TRBV19 and TRBJ2-1; D is possibly TRBD1 (6 bases). Per the germline V gene, CDR1 is LNHDA and CDR2 is SQIVND (reference sequence). The ends were cut back, 3 bases at V and 4 bases at J, with 13 bases in the middle. CDR3 length: 15 amino acids. Supplemented by reference TRBV19 and TRBJ2-1, the full variable domain reads DGGITQSPKYLFRKEGQNVTLSCEQNLNHDAMYWYRQDPGQGLRLIYYSQIVNDFQKGDIAEGYSVSREKKESFPLTVTSAQKNPTAFYLCASSILGTPYNEQFFGPGTRLTVL.

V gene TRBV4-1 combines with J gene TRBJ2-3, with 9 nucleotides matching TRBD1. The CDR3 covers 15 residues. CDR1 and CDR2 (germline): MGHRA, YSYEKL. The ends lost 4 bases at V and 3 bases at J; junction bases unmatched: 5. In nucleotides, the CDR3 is TGCGCCAGCAGCCTGGGACAGGGCCCTACAGATACGCAGTATTTT. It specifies CASSLGQGPTDTQYF.

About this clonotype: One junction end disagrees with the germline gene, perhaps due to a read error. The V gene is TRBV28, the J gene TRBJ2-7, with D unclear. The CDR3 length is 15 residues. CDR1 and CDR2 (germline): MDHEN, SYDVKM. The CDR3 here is CANSLPGWKTYEQYF. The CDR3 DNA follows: TGTGCCAACAGTCTCCCCGGTTGGAAGACCTACGAGCAGTACTTC.

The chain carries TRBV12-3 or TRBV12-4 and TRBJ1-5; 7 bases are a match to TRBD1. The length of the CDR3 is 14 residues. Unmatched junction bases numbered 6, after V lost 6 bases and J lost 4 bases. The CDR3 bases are TGTGCCAGCAGAGGGACAGCCGCGAATCAGCCCCAGCATTTT. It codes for CASRGTAANQPQHF.

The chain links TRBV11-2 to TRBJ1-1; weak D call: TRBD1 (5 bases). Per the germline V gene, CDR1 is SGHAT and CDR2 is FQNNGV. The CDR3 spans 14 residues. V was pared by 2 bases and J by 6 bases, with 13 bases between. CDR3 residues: CASSLTRGLPEAFF. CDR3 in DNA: TGTGCCAGCAGCTTAACTAGGGGCCTCCCTGAAGCTTTCTTT.

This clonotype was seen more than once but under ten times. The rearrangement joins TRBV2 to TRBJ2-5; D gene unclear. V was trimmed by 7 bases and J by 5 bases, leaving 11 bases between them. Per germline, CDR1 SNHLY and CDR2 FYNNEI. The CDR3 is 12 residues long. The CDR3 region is CASNKGYETQYF. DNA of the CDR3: TGTGCCAGCAACAAGGGTTATGAGACCCAGTACTTC.

The CDR3 nucleotides are TGTGCCAGCAGCACCTCTACCTCCGAGCAGTTCTTC. It codes for CASSTSTSEQFF. The V and J genes are TRBV7-8 and TRBJ2-1; D unclear. The V gene lost 5 bases and the J gene lost 10 bases, with 12 bases spanning the gap. This CDR3 is 12 amino acids long. The germline gives CDR1 SGHVS, CDR2 FQNEAQ.

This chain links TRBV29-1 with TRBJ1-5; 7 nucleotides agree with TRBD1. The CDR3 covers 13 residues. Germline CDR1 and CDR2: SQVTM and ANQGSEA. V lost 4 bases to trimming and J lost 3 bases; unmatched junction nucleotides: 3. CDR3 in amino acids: CSVGQGVNQPQHF. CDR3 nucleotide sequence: TGCAGCGTTGGTCAGGGGGTCAATCAGCCCCAGCATTTT.

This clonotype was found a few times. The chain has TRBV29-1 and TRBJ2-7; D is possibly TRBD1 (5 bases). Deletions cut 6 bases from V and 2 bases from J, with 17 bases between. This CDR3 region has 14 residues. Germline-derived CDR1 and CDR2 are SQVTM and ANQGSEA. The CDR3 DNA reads TGCAGCGTCGACAGTCCCGAAGCGCCCTACGAGCAGTACTTC. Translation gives CSVDSPEAPYEQYF.

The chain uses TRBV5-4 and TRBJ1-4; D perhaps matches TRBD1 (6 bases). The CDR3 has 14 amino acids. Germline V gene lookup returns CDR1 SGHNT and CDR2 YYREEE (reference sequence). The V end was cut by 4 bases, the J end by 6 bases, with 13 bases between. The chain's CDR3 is CASSRDTGDEKLFF. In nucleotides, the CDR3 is TGTGCCAGCAGCCGGGACACCGGGGATGAAAAACTGTTTTTT.

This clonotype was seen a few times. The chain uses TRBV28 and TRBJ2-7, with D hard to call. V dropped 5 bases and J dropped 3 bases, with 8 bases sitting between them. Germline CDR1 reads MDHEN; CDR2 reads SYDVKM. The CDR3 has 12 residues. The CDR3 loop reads CASSPPFYEQYF. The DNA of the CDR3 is TGTGCCAGCAGTCCCCCTTTCTACGAGCAGTACTTC.

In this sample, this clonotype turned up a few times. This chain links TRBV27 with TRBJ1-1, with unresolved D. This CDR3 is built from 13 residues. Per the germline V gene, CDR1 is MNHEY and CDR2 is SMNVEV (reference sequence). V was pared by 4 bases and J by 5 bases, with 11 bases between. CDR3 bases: TGTGCCAGCAGTTGGTCGGAGGGTACTGAAGCTTTCTTT. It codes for CASSWSEGTEAFF.

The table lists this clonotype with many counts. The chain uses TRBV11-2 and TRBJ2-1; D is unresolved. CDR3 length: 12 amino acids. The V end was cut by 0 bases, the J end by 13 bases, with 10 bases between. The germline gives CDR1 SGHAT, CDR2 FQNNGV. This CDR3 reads CASSLDIGYQFF. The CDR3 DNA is TGTGCCAGCAGCTTAGATATAGGATACCAGTTCTTC.

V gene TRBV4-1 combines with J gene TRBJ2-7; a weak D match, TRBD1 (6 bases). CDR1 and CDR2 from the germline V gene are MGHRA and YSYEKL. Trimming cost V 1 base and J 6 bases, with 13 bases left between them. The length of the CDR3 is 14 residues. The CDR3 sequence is CASSQGFGQPEQYF. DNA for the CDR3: TGCGCCAGCAGCCAAGGGTTTGGACAGCCCGAGCAGTACTTC.